Below are 20 T cell receptor beta chains sequenced from a single sample in a study of beta chain features in type 1 diabetes. Expressed TCRB transcripts were sequenced because the entire RNA isolate underwent reverse transcription. The repertoire was sequenced with immunoSEQ multiplex PCR; TCRdb's copy has only in-frame clones and lacks some. The sample lists some 44,000 clones; over 50% were seen once. What was sequenced was Tregs from blood. These receptors were collected from a woman aged 18-35 years in good health.

This clone came up a few times. This chain joins TRBV29-1 and TRBJ2-1, with 14 bases identical to TRBD2. Looked up from germline, CDR1 is SQVTM and CDR2 is ANQGSEA. This CDR3 is built from 14 residues. Trimming at V came to 5 bases and at J to 12 bases, leaving 9 bases not matched to a gene. CDR3 amino acids: CSVPRLAGGGGQFF. Written as DNA, the CDR3 is TGCAGCGTTCCTAGACTAGCGGGAGGGGGCGGGCAGTTCTTC.

CDR3 in amino acids: CASSQALPTGNNYGYTF. The CDR3 DNA reads as TGCGCCAGCAGCCAAGCTCTCCCGACAGGGAATAACTATGGCTACACCTTC. The chain combines TRBV4-1 with TRBJ1-2, with TRBD1 identical over 7 bases. Germline V CDR1 and CDR2: MGHRA, YSYEKL. V shed 1 base and J 1 base; nucleotides not matched to a gene: 9. The CDR3 loop spans 17 amino acids.

This chain joins TRBV6-5 and TRBJ2-1; 9 positions match TRBD1. Germline CDR1 is MNHEY and CDR2 is SVGAGI. Trimming cost V 5 bases and J 7 bases; bases outside gene matches: 6. The CDR3 has 14 residues. The CDR3 sequence: CASSPGTGRNEQFF. CDR3 nucleotides: TGTGCCAGCAGTCCCGGGACAGGGCGAAATGAGCAGTTCTTC.

This clone has a handful of counts. The chain combines TRBV5-8 with TRBJ1-5, with TRBD1 matching over 8 bases. This CDR3 is 14 amino acids long. After removal of 5 bases from V and 7 bases from J, the junction contained 8 bases not matched to a gene. Germline V gene lookup returns CDR1 SGHTS and CDR2 YDEGEE. The CDR3, as DNA: TGTGCCAGCAGTTCGGACAGGGCTAAGCAGCCCCAGCATTTT. Amino acid sequence: CASSSDRAKQPQHF. The full variable domain, its missing parts supplied by reference TRBV5-8 and TRBJ1-5, is EAGVTQSPTHLIKTRGQQATLRCSPISGHTSVYWYQQALGLGLQFLLWYDEGEERNRGNFPPRFSGRQFPNYSSELNVNALELEDSALYLCASSSDRAKQPQHFGDGTRLSIL.

This sequence joins TRBV9 and TRBJ1-5; no reliable D call. CDR3 length: 14 residues. Germline V gene sequence: CDR1 SGDLS, CDR2 YYNGEE. The V end lost 0 bases, the J end lost 8 bases, and 12 bases lay between the germline ends. The CDR3 spells CASSVGPGKEPQHF. The CDR3 coding sequence is TGTGCCAGCAGCGTAGGGCCAGGCAAGGAGCCCCAGCATTTT.

This clone was counted between two and nine times. This chain links TRBV7-9 with TRBJ2-2, with a tentative D call TRBD1 (6 bases). This CDR3 has 17 amino acids. Trimming removed 5 bases from V and 0 bases from J, with 16 bases in between. Looked up from germline, CDR1 is SEHNR and CDR2 is FQNEAQ (reference sequence). The CDR3 is CASSRGPRGPNTGELFF. CDR3 in DNA: TGTGCCAGCAGCCGAGGGCCCAGGGGTCCGAACACCGGGGAGCTGTTTTTT.

This sequence joins TRBV2 and TRBJ2-7, with D perhaps TRBD1 (7 bases). This CDR3 contains 15 residues. Between the trimmed V and J ends, which lost 6 bases and 0 bases, there was a span of 15 bases. Germline values: CDR1 SNHLY, CDR2 FYNNEI. The CDR3 here is CASREGQSVSYEQYF. The DNA for the CDR3 is TGTGCCAGCAGGGAGGGACAGAGCGTCTCCTACGAGCAGTACTTC. Supplemented by reference TRBV2 and TRBJ2-7, the full variable domain reads EPEVTQTPSHQVTQMGQEVILRCVPISNHLYFYWYRQILGQKVEFLVSFYNNEISEKSEIFDDQFSVERPDGSNFTLKIRSTKLEDSAMYFCASREGQSVSYEQYFGPGTRLTVT.

The CDR3 reads CASSSVAGDGYTF. In nucleotides, the CDR3 is TGTGCCAGCAGCTCCGTGGCGGGCGATGGCTACACCTTC. The rearrangement links TRBV6-5 to TRBJ1-2; no clear D. The germline CDR1 and CDR2 sequences are MNHEY and SVGAGI. This CDR3 comprises 13 residues. V was pared by 6 bases and J by 6 bases, with 14 bases between.

The rearrangement links TRBV2 to TRBJ2-1; a possible D gene is TRBD2 (5 bases). Trimming pared 6 bases from V and 4 bases from J, leaving 13 bases between. Germline values: CDR1 SNHLY, CDR2 FYNNEI. The CDR3 runs 14 residues. The CDR3 spells CASRRNEGYNEQFF. Written as DNA, the CDR3 is TGTGCCAGCAGGCGTAACGAGGGATACAATGAGCAGTTCTTC. Together with reference TRBV2 and TRBJ2-1, the CDR3 gives the full variable domain: EPEVTQTPSHQVTQMGQEVILRCVPISNHLYFYWYRQILGQKVEFLVSFYNNEISEKSEIFDDQFSVERPDGSNFTLKIRSTKLEDSAMYFCASRRNEGYNEQFFGPGTRLTVL.

The V and J genes are TRBV5-1 and TRBJ1-1; no definite D call. CDR3 length equals 16 residues. V was pared by 0 bases and J by 2 bases, with 14 bases between. Germline-derived CDR1 and CDR2 are SGHRS and YFSETQ. The CDR3 region has the DNA TGCGCCAGCAGCTTGGGGGCTTTGGCGACAAACACTGAAGCTTTCTTT. Residues: CASSLGALATNTEAFF.

This rearrangement joins TRBV11-2 to TRBJ2-2; 8 bases align to TRBD1. CDR3 length equals 17 residues. The V gene's germline CDR1 is SGHAT and CDR2 FQNNGV. With V trimmed by 3 bases and J by 1 base, 7 bases remained unmatched. CDR3 DNA: TGTGCCAGCAGCTTCCCCTCCGGGACAGGGAACACCGGGGAGCTGTTTTTT. Protein: CASSFPSGTGNTGELFF.

This clone was seen only a few times. The CDR3 region has the DNA TGCAGCGTCAAGCCGGGACATGGGATTTACGAGCAGTACTTC. Protein: CSVKPGHGIYEQYF. V and J are TRBV29-1 and TRBJ2-7, with D perhaps matching TRBD1 (6 bases). Trimming removed 6 bases at V and 4 bases at J, with 19 bases between. This CDR3 contains 14 residues. Germline V gene lookup returns CDR1 SQVTM and CDR2 ANQGSEA.

This clone has only one observation. The V and J genes are TRBV28 and TRBJ1-3; D is unclear. The CDR3 is 16 amino acids. Trimming shortened V by 2 bases and J by 0 bases, and 11 bases separated the two germline ends. Germline loops: CDR1 MDHEN, CDR2 SYDVKM. The CDR3 spells CASSLLRGSSGNTIYF. In DNA form, the CDR3 reads TGTGCCAGCAGTTTACTAAGAGGCAGCTCTGGAAACACCATATATTTT.

This clone was counted only a few times. This chain uses TRBV18 with TRBJ2-1, with 12 positions matching TRBD1. The J segment lost 6 bases and the V segment lost 4 bases, leaving 4 bases of the junction unmatched. CDR1 is KGHSH and CDR2 is LQKENI in the germline V gene. The length of the CDR3 is 15 residues. CDR3 sequence: CASSQGQGARNEQFF. Written as DNA, the CDR3 is TGTGCCAGCTCACAGGGACAGGGGGCGCGCAATGAGCAGTTCTTC.

In nucleotides, the CDR3 is TGTGCCAGCAGTCTCACGGCGGCAGGGTGGGGATACAATGAGCAGTTCTTC. Translation gives CASSLTAAGWGYNEQFF. The chain recombines TRBV28 with TRBJ2-1; D possibly corresponds to TRBD1 (5 bases). V lost 5 bases, J lost 4 bases, and 21 bases lay in between. The CDR3 length is 17 residues. Germline values: CDR1 MDHEN, CDR2 SYDVKM. Complete variable domain (other parts from reference TRBV28 and TRBJ2-1): DVKVTQSSRYLVKRTGEKVFLECVQDMDHENMFWYRQDPGLGLRLIYFSYDVKMKEKGDIPEGYSVSREKKERFSLILESASTNQTSMYLCASSLTAAGWGYNEQFFGPGTRLTVL.

The gene calls are TRBV6-1 and TRBJ2-7; D gene unclear. The CDR3 is 11 amino acids. V was cut by 7 bases and J by 0 bases, with 4 bases left in between. Germline V gene lookup returns CDR1 MNHNS and CDR2 SASEGT. CDR3 in DNA: TGTGCCAGCAAAGCCTCCTACGAGCAGTACTTC. Residues: CASKASYEQYF.

The chain couples TRBV5-1 to TRBJ1-2; TRBD1 matches at 7 bases. The CDR3 runs to 12 residues. Per the germline V gene, CDR1 is SGHRS and CDR2 is YFSETQ. Trimming took 4 bases from V and 8 from J; bases not matched to a gene: 5. CDR3 loop: CASSPGQVGYTF. CDR3 coding DNA: TGCGCCAGCAGCCCCGGACAGGTGGGCTACACCTTC.

The chain recombines TRBV7-9 with TRBJ2-2; a weak D match, TRBD1 (6 bases). V was cut by 1 base and J by 4 bases, with 13 bases left in between. This CDR3 region has 16 residues. CDR1 is SEHNR, CDR2 FQNEAQ, per germline (reference sequence). The CDR3 protein is CASSLVSGVGTGELFF. Here the CDR3 DNA reads TGTGCCAGCAGCTTAGTCTCAGGGGTCGGCACCGGGGAGCTGTTTTTT. The complete variable domain, with remaining parts taken from reference TRBV7-9 and TRBJ2-2, reads DTGVSQNPRHKITKRGQNVTFRCDPISEHNRLYWYRQTLGQGPEFLTYFQNEAQLEKSRLLSDRFSAERPKGSFSTLEIQRTEQGDSAMYLCASSLVSGVGTGELFFGEGSRLTVL.

The chain couples TRBV6-5 to TRBJ2-7, with 7 nucleotides matching TRBD1. Germline CDR1 and CDR2: MNHEY and SVGAGI. V lost 2 bases to trimming and J lost 0 bases; unmatched junction nucleotides: 1. The CDR3 covers 14 residues. The CDR3 DNA reads as TGTGCCAGCAGTTACCGGGACAGCTCCTACGAGCAGTACTTC. Translation gives CASSYRDSSYEQYF.

Only a few counts were recorded for this clone. The chain combines TRBV29-1 with TRBJ2-3, with 8 bases that match TRBD2. Germline CDR1 is SQVTM and CDR2 is ANQGSEA. The CDR3 is 15 residues long. Losses at the gene ends were 2 bases for V and 1 base for J; bases not matched to a gene: 5. The CDR3 bases are TGCAGCGTTGAACTCGGAGCGGGAGGCACAGATACGCAGTATTTT. It is translated as CSVELGAGGTDTQYF.